These 9 T cell receptor beta chains originate from one sample sequenced in a study of early T cells in non-severe SARS-CoV-2 infection. Using its own MiXCR run on the 5' RACE reads, TCRdb lists one record per CDR3 protein. The sample lists roughly 47,000 distinct CDR3 sequences; around 6.9% were seen once. The sample consisted of whole blood, taken at baseline. These TCRs come from an adult who was a healthcare worker with PCR-confirmed SARS-CoV-2 infection or an uninfected control (not recorded which).

This clonotype has at least ten counts. The chain is built from TRBV20-1 and TRBJ1-1, with D unclear. Germline V gives CDR1 DFQATT, CDR2 SNEGSKA (reference sequence). The ends were cut back, 5 bases at V and 3 bases at J, with 16 bases in the middle. The CDR3 covers 14 residues. The CDR3 DNA is TGCAGTGCTCCAAGGCTCAGAACTTACACTGAAGCTTTCTTT. This encodes CSAPRLRTYTEAFF.

This clonotype was seen a few times. V is TRBV19 and J is TRBJ2-1; 8 nucleotides align to TRBD1. This CDR3 spans 16 amino acids. Looked up from germline, CDR1 is LNHDA and CDR2 is SQIVND (reference sequence). After removal of 7 bases from V and 6 bases from J, the junction contained 14 bases not matched to a gene. The CDR3 reads CASMGLRTGKGNEQFF. For the CDR3, the DNA is TGTGCCAGTATGGGTCTCCGGACAGGGAAGGGCAATGAGCAGTTCTTC. Drawing the rest from reference TRBV19 and TRBJ2-1, the complete variable domain is DGGITQSPKYLFRKEGQNVTLSCEQNLNHDAMYWYRQDPGQGLRLIYYSQIVNDFQKGDIAEGYSVSREKKESFPLTVTSAQKNPTAFYLCASMGLRTGKGNEQFFGPGTRLTVL.

This clonotype showed up just a few times. The rearrangement uses TRBV6-1 and TRBJ1-1; the D gene is possibly TRBD1 (6 bases). This CDR3 comprises 13 residues. Trimming pared 6 bases from V and 4 bases from J, leaving 12 bases between. From germline, CDR1 is MNHNS and CDR2 SASEGT. CDR3 protein: CASSQTGTTEAFF. CDR3 nucleotides: TGTGCCAGCAGCCAAACAGGGACCACTGAAGCTTTCTTT.

This clonotype appeared many times. This sequence joins TRBV7-2 and TRBJ2-5; D call uncertain. This CDR3 contains 15 residues. Germline V CDR1 and CDR2: SGHTA, FQGNSA. Between the trimmed V and J ends, which lost 5 bases and 4 bases, there was a span of 17 bases. The CDR3 protein is CASSPTSGVGETQYF. Here the CDR3 DNA reads TGTGCCAGCAGCCCCACGAGTGGAGTTGGAGAGACCCAGTACTTC.

This clonotype was seen ten or more times. The chain has TRBV11-2 and TRBJ2-7; 7 bases fit TRBD2. CDR1 and CDR2 from the germline V gene are SGHAT and FQNNGV. V was clipped by 5 bases and J by 3 bases; unmatched bases: 10. This CDR3 has 15 amino acids. The CDR3 DNA follows: TGTGCCAGCAGCCCGGGCCTTTCGGGGGGCTACGAGCAGTACTTC. Translating gives CASSPGLSGGYEQYF.

A word on this clonotype: A much bigger clone sits one base away, suggesting this may be a read error. The V call is TRBV20-1, the J call TRBJ2-7, with TRBD1 as a possible D gene (6 bases). CDR1 and CDR2 from the germline V gene are DFQATT and SNEGSKA (reference sequence). This CDR3 is built from 14 residues. The CDR3, as DNA: TGCGGTGCTCCCCTATTGACAGGAAATTACGAGCAGTACTTC. Translated: CGAPLLTGNYEQYF.

This clonotype was seen repeatedly, ten times or more. This chain links TRBV20-1 with TRBJ2-3; a possible D gene is TRBD2 (6 bases). V was clipped by 0 bases and J by 2 bases, with 15 bases between them. Germline V gives CDR1 DFQATT, CDR2 SNEGSKA (reference sequence). The CDR3 is 16 residues long. The CDR3 region is CSARDLRGENTDTQYF. The CDR3 region has the DNA TGCAGTGCTAGAGATCTTCGCGGGGAGAACACAGATACGCAGTATTTT.

This clonotype was counted many times. The chain couples TRBV4-3 to TRBJ2-5; no reliable D call. In germline, CDR1 is LGHNA, CDR2 YSLEER. This CDR3 contains 14 residues. V dropped 4 bases and J dropped 4 bases, with 13 bases sitting between them. CDR3 loop: CASSPTHTGETQYF. The CDR3 region has the DNA TGCGCCAGCAGCCCGACTCACACCGGAGAGACCCAGTACTTC.

The chain joins TRBV6-4 to TRBJ2-3, with 13 bases fitting TRBD2. This CDR3 has 16 amino acids. Germline lookup yields CDR1 MRHNA and CDR2 SNTAGT. V trimming: 2 bases; J trimming: 2 bases; junction bases outside the gene matches: 1. CDR3 protein: CASSDTSGGATDTQYF. The CDR3 region has the DNA TGTGCCAGCAGTGACACTAGCGGGGGGGCCACAGATACGCAGTATTTT.